The 3 T cell receptor beta chains given below trace back to one sample, sequenced in a study of T cells after yellow fever vaccination. Via MiXCR, TCRdb re-called the 5' RACE reads, giving one row per CDR3 protein. The data show just under 85,000 distinct CDR3 sequences, about 14% seen once. The input for sequencing was CD8+ T cells not binding an NS4B(214-222) dextramer, sorted from PBMCs, taken less than 25 days after the first yellow fever vaccination. The receptors here all came from a man in his late teens or twenties who received the YFV17D yellow fever vaccine.

This clonotype was picked up a small number of times. The chain employs TRBV3-1 and TRBJ2-5; 8 bases map to TRBD1. Germline lookup yields CDR1 LGHDT and CDR2 YNNKEL (reference sequence). The CDR3 is 16 amino acids. V gave up 3 bases and J gave up 5 bases; unmatched junction bases: 11. The CDR3 spells CASSHSPWDRSETQYF. CDR3 DNA sequence: TGTGCCAGCAGCCATTCCCCTTGGGACAGGTCGGAGACCCAGTACTTC.

The chain employs TRBV7-9 and TRBJ1-1; the match to TRBD1 covers 7 bases. Germline CDR1 reads SEHNR; CDR2 reads FQNEAQ (reference sequence). The CDR3 extends over 14 amino acids. After removal of 4 bases from V and 0 bases from J, the junction contained 2 bases not matched to a gene. CDR3 DNA sequence: TGTGCCAGCAGCTACCAGGGGGTGAACACTGAAGCTTTCTTT. Translated, it gives CASSYQGVNTEAFF.

V and J are TRBV12-3 or TRBV12-4 and TRBJ2-1; a weak D match, TRBD2 (5 bases). The CDR3 contains 15 residues. Trimming left V 2 bases short and J 0 bases short, with 8 bases between. For the CDR3, the DNA is TGTGCCAGCAGTTTATGGGAGAGCTCCTACAATGAGCAGTTCTTC. The encoded protein is CASSLWESSYNEQFF.